A single sample is the source of the 26 T cell receptor beta chains below, sequenced in a study of beta chain features in type 1 diabetes. Regarding the study as a whole: Shorter TCRB CDR3s, moderately but significantly so, were found in Type 1 diabetes patients in all four CD4+ subsets.

These TCRs are of unknown antigen specificity. Expressed TCRB transcripts were sequenced after all isolated RNA was converted to cDNA. TCRdb keeps only in-frame clones here, not all; method: immunoSEQ multiplex PCR. The profile shows over 650,000 clones, over 11% of them singletons. What was sequenced was naive CD4+ T cells from blood. The receptors shown here come from a man aged 18 to 30 with type 1 diabetes.

The sample holds a few counts of this clone. The chain is built from TRBV29-1 and TRBJ2-1; 10 bases align to TRBD2. The ends lost 5 bases at V and 0 bases at J; junction bases unmatched: 4. Germline CDR1 is SQVTM and CDR2 is ANQGSEA. This CDR3 spans 15 amino acids. Written as DNA, the CDR3 is TGCAGCGTTATCTTAGCGGGAGGCTCCTACAATGAGCAGTTCTTC. Translating it yields CSVILAGGSYNEQFF.

This clone has more than one count but fewer than ten. One end of the junction does not line up with germline, which may come from a read error. V and J are TRBV2 and TRBJ1-2, with D perhaps matching TRBD1 (5 bases). The CDR3 has 13 amino acids. Germline lookup yields CDR1 SNHLY and CDR2 FYNNEI. CDR3 bases: TGTGCCAGCAGTGAACAGGGTTACTATGGTTACACCTTC. It specifies CASSEQGYYGYTF.

This clone was seen only a few times. The chain uses TRBV19 and TRBJ1-5; a weak D match, TRBD1 (6 bases). The CDR3 length is 15 residues. Trimming pared 5 bases from V and 4 bases from J, leaving 15 bases between. Per germline, CDR1 LNHDA and CDR2 SQIVND (reference sequence). CDR3 bases: TGTGCCAGTAGTCCTCGGACAGTCCTTAATCAGCCCCAGCATTTT. Translating it yields CASSPRTVLNQPQHF.

The chain joins TRBV30 to TRBJ2-3; the match to TRBD2 covers 9 bases. Germline-derived CDR1 and CDR2 are GTSNPN and SVGIG (reference sequence). V was pared by 3 bases and J by 4 bases, with 17 bases of the junction left unmatched. This CDR3 region has 18 residues. CDR3 DNA: TGTGCCTGGAGCGCAGCCGGGCGGGGGGGCTTTACGGCAGATACGCAGTATTTT. Encoded protein: CAWSAAGRGGFTADTQYF. The complete variable domain, with remaining parts taken from reference TRBV30 and TRBJ2-3, reads SQTIHQWPATLVQPVGSPLSLECTVEGTSNPNLYWYRQAAGRGLQLLFYSVGIGQISSEVPQNLSASRPQDRQFILSSKKLLLSDSGFYLCAWSAAGRGGFTADTQYFGPGTRLTVL.

This clone was observed a few times. V usage is TRBV29-1 and J usage is TRBJ2-1; TRBD2 aligns across 13 bases. CDR3 length: 16 residues. With V trimmed by 4 bases and J by 4 bases, 7 bases remained unmatched. Per germline, CDR1 SQVTM and CDR2 ANQGSEA. For the CDR3, the DNA is TGCAGCGTTGGATCTGGACTAGCGGGAGCGTACAATGAGCAGTTCTTC. Translated, it gives CSVGSGLAGAYNEQFF.

J is TRBJ1-5 and V is TRBV28; a weak D match, TRBD1 (5 bases). The CDR3 spans 15 residues. The V end was cut by 3 bases, the J end by 4 bases, with 13 bases between. CDR1 is MDHEN and CDR2 is SYDVKM in the germline V gene. CDR3 coding DNA: TGTGCCAGCAGTTTGGGGGGAAACAGAAATCAGCCCCAGCATTTT. Amino acids: CASSLGGNRNQPQHF.

This clone was picked up a small number of times. The rearrangement joins TRBV14 to TRBJ2-1; TRBD2 matches 7 bases. Per germline, CDR1 SGHDN and CDR2 FVKESK. This CDR3 is 18 amino acids long. J was trimmed by 8 bases and V by 4 bases; bases with no gene match: 20. CDR3 sequence: CASSLETWSSGLNDEQFF. The CDR3 coding sequence is TGTGCCAGCAGCCTCGAGACGTGGTCTAGCGGATTAAATGATGAGCAGTTCTTC.

The chain has TRBV2 and TRBJ1-2; TRBD1 is a possible D gene (5 bases). This CDR3 has 15 amino acids. The V and J ends lost 3 bases and 7 bases respectively, with 18 bases between them. CDR1 is SNHLY, CDR2 FYNNEI, per germline. CDR3: CASSEAGVPYSGYTF. As DNA, the CDR3 is TGTGCCAGCAGTGAGGCGGGGGTGCCATACTCTGGCTACACCTTC. Using reference TRBV2 and TRBJ1-2 for the parts outside the CDR3, the full variable domain is EPEVTQTPSHQVTQMGQEVILRCVPISNHLYFYWYRQILGQKVEFLVSFYNNEISEKSEIFDDQFSVERPDGSNFTLKIRSTKLEDSAMYFCASSEAGVPYSGYTFGSGTRLTVV.

The rearrangement joins TRBV5-6 to TRBJ2-7, with 11 bases that match TRBD2. The V segment lost 4 bases and the J segment 0 bases; nucleotides outside the gene matches: 3. The CDR3 is 15 residues long. From germline, CDR1 is SGHDT and CDR2 YYEEEE. The CDR3 sequence is CASSRLAGSSYEQYF. DNA of the CDR3: TGTGCCAGCAGCAGACTAGCGGGGAGCTCCTACGAGCAGTACTTC.

This clone occurred a few times. The J gene is TRBJ2-2, the V gene TRBV29-1; no firm D call. The CDR3 has 13 amino acids. V lost 7 bases and J lost 2, with 11 bases in between. The germline CDR1 and CDR2 sequences are SQVTM and ANQGSEA. The CDR3 sequence: CSGLLQNTGELFF. In nucleotides, the CDR3 is TGCAGCGGACTGCTACAAAACACCGGGGAGCTGTTTTTT.

A few counts support this clone. The chain carries TRBV21-1 and TRBJ1-1. TRBV21-1 is a documented pseudogene. This CDR3 contains 16 residues. The CDR3 sequence is CASSKVWERMNTEAFF. The CDR3 DNA sequence: TGTGCCAGCAGCAAAGTATGGGAGAGAATGAACACTGAAGCTTTCTTT.

This chain connects TRBV7-8 to TRBJ1-1; tentative D call: TRBD1 (5 bases). The CDR3 totals 13 residues. V gave up 1 base and J gave up 3 bases, with 6 bases separating them. The germline gives CDR1 SGHVS, CDR2 FQNEAQ. CDR3 nucleotide sequence: TGTGCCAGCAGCTTAGGAGGGGACACTGAAGCTTTCTTT. This codes for CASSLGGDTEAFF.

A few counts support this clone. The V call is TRBV30, the J call TRBJ1-4; the D is unclear. Germline CDR1 reads GTSNPN; CDR2 reads SVGIG (reference sequence). CDR3 length: 15 residues. Between the trimmed V and J ends, which lost 2 bases and 3 bases, there was a span of 13 bases. This CDR3 is CAWSSMAVANEKLFF. Written as DNA, the CDR3 is TGTGCCTGGAGTTCGATGGCTGTGGCTAATGAAAAACTGTTTTTT. Variable domain in full (rest from reference TRBV30 and TRBJ1-4): SQTIHQWPATLVQPVGSPLSLECTVEGTSNPNLYWYRQAAGRGLQLLFYSVGIGQISSEVPQNLSASRPQDRQFILSSKKLLLSDSGFYLCAWSSMAVANEKLFFGSGTQLSVL.

The chain has TRBV30 and TRBJ1-3, with no clear D. Germline assignment: CDR1 GTSNPN and CDR2 SVGIG (reference sequence). Trimming removed 0 bases at V and 8 bases at J, with 14 bases between. CDR3 size: 14 residues. CDR3 protein: CAWSVQTRRDTIYF. The CDR3 DNA follows: TGTGCCTGGAGTGTCCAGACCAGGCGAGACACCATATATTTT. The full variable domain, rest sourced from reference TRBV30 and TRBJ1-3, is SQTIHQWPATLVQPVGSPLSLECTVEGTSNPNLYWYRQAAGRGLQLLFYSVGIGQISSEVPQNLSASRPQDRQFILSSKKLLLSDSGFYLCAWSVQTRRDTIYFGEGSWLTVV.

This clone has a handful of counts. J is TRBJ1-1 and V is TRBV4-2; D unclear. V was clipped by 0 bases and J by 4 bases, with 6 bases between them. CDR1 is LGHNA, CDR2 YNFKEQ, per germline. This CDR3 has 13 residues. The CDR3 DNA reads TGTGCCAGCAGCCAAGACTGGGCCACTGAAGCTTTCTTT. Its protein is CASSQDWATEAFF.

This clone was seen more than once but under ten times. This chain links TRBV9 with TRBJ1-2; no firm D call. CDR3 length: 15 residues. Germline V gene lookup returns CDR1 SGDLS and CDR2 YYNGEE. The ends were cut back, 4 bases at V and 0 bases at J, with 13 bases in the middle. In DNA form, the CDR3 reads TGTGCCAGCAGCCCCTACCCCGATCCTAACTATGGCTACACCTTC. Translating gives CASSPYPDPNYGYTF.

In its sample, this clone was seen a few times. The V gene is TRBV14, the J gene TRBJ2-1, with 7 bases that match TRBD2. Germline CDR1 reads SGHDN; CDR2 reads FVKESK. The CDR3 spans 14 residues. V gave up 4 bases and J gave up 5 bases; unmatched junction bases: 5. The chain's CDR3 is CASSRRRGNNEQFF. The CDR3 DNA follows: TGTGCCAGCAGCCGCCGGCGGGGGAACAATGAGCAGTTCTTC.

This clone has only a few counts. The chain is built from TRBV29-1 and TRBJ1-1; tentatively, D is TRBD1 (5 bases). The germline gives CDR1 SQVTM, CDR2 ANQGSEA. The CDR3 totals 12 residues. The CDR3 loop reads CSHKRQGAEAFF. In DNA form, the CDR3 reads TGCAGTCATAAGAGGCAGGGAGCTGAAGCTTTCTTT.

This clone was picked up a small number of times. Here the CDR3 DNA reads TGTGCCAGCAGCCAAGACGACAGGGTCCCCCTCGAGCAGTACTTC. Translated, it gives CASSQDDRVPLEQYF. The chain links TRBV7-8 to TRBJ2-7; 7 nucleotides match TRBD1. The J segment lost 6 bases and the V segment lost 5 bases, leaving 13 bases of the junction unmatched. CDR1 is SGHVS, CDR2 FQNEAQ, per germline. This CDR3 is built from 15 residues. Looking up the rest from reference TRBV7-8 and TRBJ2-7 gives the full variable domain: GAGVSQSPRYKVAKRGQDVALRCDPISGHVSLFWYQQALGQGPEFLTYFQNEAQLDKSGLPSDRFFAERPEGSVSTLKIQRTQQEDSAVYLCASSQDDRVPLEQYFGPGTRLTVT.

The chain recombines TRBV7-6 with TRBJ2-1; a possible D gene is TRBD2 (6 bases). Germline CDR1 is SGHVS and CDR2 is FNYEAQ. The CDR3 totals 16 residues. The V gene lost 2 bases and the J gene lost 5 bases, with 16 bases spanning the gap. CDR3 sequence reads: CASSLPGLPADNEQFF. CDR3 nucleotides: TGTGCCAGCAGCTTACCGGGACTCCCGGCCGACAATGAGCAGTTCTTC.

There are a few counts of this clone. The chain links TRBV30 to TRBJ1-2; TRBD1 matches at 8 bases. This CDR3 contains 17 residues. In germline, CDR1 is GTSNPN, CDR2 SVGIG (reference sequence). V gave up 4 bases and J gave up 2 bases; unmatched junction bases: 15. The CDR3 protein is CAWNGDRILRLNYGYTF. The CDR3, as DNA: TGTGCCTGGAACGGGGACAGGATTCTGCGCCTGAACTATGGCTACACCTTC.

This rearrangement joins TRBV14 to TRBJ2-4, with D tentatively TRBD1 (5 bases). V was shortened by 0 bases and J by 5 bases, with 11 bases between the two germline ends. CDR1 and CDR2 (germline): SGHDN, FVKESK. CDR3 length: 15 residues. CDR3 residues: CASSQDWARENIQYF. The DNA for the CDR3 is TGTGCCAGCAGCCAAGACTGGGCCAGGGAAAACATTCAGTACTTC.

This clone was seen more than once but under ten times. The J gene is TRBJ1-1, the V gene TRBV7-9; D not resolved. V was cut by 3 bases and J by 3 bases, with 11 bases left in between. CDR1 and CDR2 from the germline V gene are SEHNR and FQNEAQ (reference sequence). The CDR3 runs 14 residues. The CDR3 DNA reads TGTGCCAGCAGCTTCACGTTTGAGGACACTGAAGCTTTCTTT. Protein sequence: CASSFTFEDTEAFF. Looking up the rest from reference TRBV7-9 and TRBJ1-1 gives the full variable domain: DTGVSQNPRHKITKRGQNVTFRCDPISEHNRLYWYRQTLGQGPEFLTYFQNEAQLEKSRLLSDRFSAERPKGSFSTLEIQRTEQGDSAMYLCASSFTFEDTEAFFGQGTRLTVV.

The V gene is TRBV9, the J gene TRBJ2-2; D perhaps matches TRBD2 (6 bases). Germline CDR1 reads SGDLS; CDR2 reads YYNGEE. The CDR3 is 14 residues long. V was clipped by 4 bases and J by 7 bases, with 14 bases between them. CDR3 DNA: TGTGCCAGCAGCCCCTCCAGACTAGTCGGGGAGCTGTTTTTT. Translating gives CASSPSRLVGELFF.

This clone has a handful of counts. The J gene is TRBJ1-5, the V gene TRBV6-1, with D perhaps matching TRBD1 (6 bases). The ends were cut back, 11 bases at V and 7 bases at J, with 18 bases in the middle. The CDR3 is 13 amino acids. CDR1 MNHNS and CDR2 SASEGT come from the germline V gene. This CDR3 reads CAVRGSLQQPQHF. Written as DNA, the CDR3 is TGTGCCGTCAGGGGATCTCTTCAACAGCCCCAGCATTTT.

The rearrangement links TRBV27 to TRBJ2-1, with D perhaps TRBD2 (6 bases). Germline assignment: CDR1 MNHEY and CDR2 SMNVEV (reference sequence). Trimming took 0 bases from V and 10 from J, leaving 10 bases between them. This CDR3 has 13 residues. The CDR3 is CASSLSKGGEQFF. Written as DNA, the CDR3 is TGTGCCAGCAGTTTATCGAAGGGAGGCGAGCAGTTCTTC.